Here is one T cell receptor beta chain with its context. Methods used by the authors: Reference gene primer amplification yielded estimated nucleated cell counts. Only in-frame clones appear in the TCRdb table, and some are missing; sequencing was by immunoSEQ multiplex PCR. The DNA was the basis for D and trimming; V, J and clone size are from that table. Here the sample spans fewer than 150,000 clones, roughly 84% being singletons. This sample was included in a study of blood T cell repertoires in COVID-19. Study-wide background: Whether acute or convalescent, the COVID-19 samples came from the United States, Italy and Spain. PBMCs, B-cell-depleted T cells, or T cells were the source of the cDNA or gDNA that made up the material.

Trimming took off 2 bases at V and 7 bases at J, with 16 bases between the two ends. In germline, CDR1 is SGHKS, CDR2 YYEKEE (reference sequence). The CDR3 runs to 15 residues. The rearrangement uses TRBV5-5 and TRBJ2-1; D perhaps matches TRBD2 (6 bases). This clonotype was sampled from a woman aged 30 to 39 who had recovered from COVID-19. Input material: peripheral blood. The chain's CDR3 is CASSLAGRFSNEQFF. As DNA, the CDR3 is TGTGCCAGCAGCTTAGCAGGGAGGTTTAGTAATGAGCAGTTCTTC.